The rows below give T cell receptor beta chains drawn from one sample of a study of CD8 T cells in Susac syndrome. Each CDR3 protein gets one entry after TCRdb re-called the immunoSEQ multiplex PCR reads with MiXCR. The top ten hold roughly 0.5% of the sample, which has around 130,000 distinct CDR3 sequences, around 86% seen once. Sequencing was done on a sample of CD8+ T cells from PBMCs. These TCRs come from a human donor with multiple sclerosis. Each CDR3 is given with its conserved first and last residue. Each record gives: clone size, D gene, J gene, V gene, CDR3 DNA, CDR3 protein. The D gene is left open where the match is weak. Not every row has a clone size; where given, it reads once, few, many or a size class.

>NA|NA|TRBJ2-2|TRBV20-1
TGCAGTGCTAGAGATTTCCAGGGGTCGTCGGACACCGGGGAGCTGTTTTTT
CSARDFQGSSDTGELFF
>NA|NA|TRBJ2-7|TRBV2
TGTGCCAGCAGTGAAGCGTTCACAGATCTAGCCTACGAGCAGTACTTC
CASSEAFTDLAYEQYF
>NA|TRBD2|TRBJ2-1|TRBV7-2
TGCGCCAGCAGCTTAGAGCGGGGCTACAATGAGCAGTTCTTC
CASSLERGYNEQFF
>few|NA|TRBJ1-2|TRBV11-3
TGTGCCAGCAGCTTAGATGGTACAGTTTATTCAGCTAACTATGGCTACACCTTC
CASSLDGTVYSANYGYTF
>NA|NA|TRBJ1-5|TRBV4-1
TGCGCCAGCAGCTTAGTGGGACGACGGGGCAATCAGCCCCAGCATTTT
CASSLVGRRGNQPQHF
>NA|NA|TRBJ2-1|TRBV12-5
TGTGCTAGTGGTTTGGTACTGGGGGATAAGTACAATGAGCAGTTCTTC
CASGLVLGDKYNEQFF
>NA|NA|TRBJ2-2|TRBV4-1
TGCGCCAGCAGCCCCCCCGAGGGTAGTCCCGGGGAGCTGTTTTTT
CASSPPEGSPGELFF
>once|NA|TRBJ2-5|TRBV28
TGTGCCAGCAGTTTGGCAGAGCGAGTGGGATGGGAGACCCAGTACTTC
CASSLAERVGWETQYF
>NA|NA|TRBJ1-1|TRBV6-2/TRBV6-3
TGTGCCAGCAGTTACGCCGGACGGGGGGTCACTGAAGCTTTCTTT
CASSYAGRGVTEAFF
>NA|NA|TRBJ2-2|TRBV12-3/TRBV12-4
TGTGCCAGCAGTTTTGTCCTTTCATCCCGGGCAGGGCAAGGTTTATACACCGGGGAGCTGTTTTTT
CASSFVLSSRAGQGLYTGELFF
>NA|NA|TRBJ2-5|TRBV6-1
TGTGCCAGCAGTGAAGAAGGTCGACCTCGCGAGACCCAGTACTTC
CASSEEGRPRETQYF
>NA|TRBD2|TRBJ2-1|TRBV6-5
TGTGCCAGCAGAACTAGCGGGGATTACAATGAGCAGTTCTTC
CASRTSGDYNEQFF
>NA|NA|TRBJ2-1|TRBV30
TGTGCCTGGAGTTTCAATGAGCAGTTCTTC
CAWSFNEQFF
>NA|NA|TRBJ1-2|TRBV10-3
TGTGCCATCTGGCAGGGAGGCAACTATGGCTACACCTTC
CAIWQGGNYGYTF
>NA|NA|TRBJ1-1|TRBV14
TGTGCCAGCAGCCAAGTTCGGGATTTGAACACTGAAGCTTTCTTT
CASSQVRDLNTEAFF
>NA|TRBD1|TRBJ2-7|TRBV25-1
TGTGCCAGCAGAAAAGACAGGGACGAGCAGTACTTC
CASRKDRDEQYF
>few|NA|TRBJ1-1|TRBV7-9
TGTGCCAGCAGCTACGGAAGGACTGAAGCTTTCTTT
CASSYGRTEAFF
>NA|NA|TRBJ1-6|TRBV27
TGTGCCAGCAGTCCCGGGGGGGGTGAGGGTTCACCCCTCCACTTT
CASSPGGGEGSPLHF
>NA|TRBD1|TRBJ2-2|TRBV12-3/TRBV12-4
TGTGCCAGCAACGACAGGGGATTGACCGGGGAGCTGTTTTTT
CASNDRGLTGELFF
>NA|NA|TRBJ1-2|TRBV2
TGTGCCAGCAGGACCACGAGGGACCCTGGGAACTATGGCTACACCTTC
CASRTTRDPGNYGYTF
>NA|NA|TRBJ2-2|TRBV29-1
TGCAGCGTTGAATCAAGGGCTAGCGTCAACACCGGGGAGCTGTTTTTT
CSVESRASVNTGELFF
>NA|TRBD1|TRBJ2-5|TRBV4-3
TGCGCCAGCAGCCAAGCGACAGGGCAAGAGACCCAGTACTTC
CASSQATGQETQYF
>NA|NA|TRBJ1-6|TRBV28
TGTGCCAGCAGTCCCGACAGTTGGAATTCACCCCTCCACTTT
CASSPDSWNSPLHF
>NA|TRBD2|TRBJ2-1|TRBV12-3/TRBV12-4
TGTGCCAGCAGTTCGGGACTAGCGGGGGGGCGGCAGTACAATGAGCAGTTCTTC
CASSSGLAGGRQYNEQFF
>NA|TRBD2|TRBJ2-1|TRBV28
TGTGCCAGCAGCCCTGAACTAGCGGGGGGCCCTTACAATGAGCAGTTCTTC
CASSPELAGGPYNEQFF
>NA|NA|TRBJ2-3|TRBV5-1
TGCGCCAGCAGCCCAGGCGTGACAGGTGAGGGTCCTGGTCCAGATACGCAGTATTTT
CASSPGVTGEGPGPDTQYF
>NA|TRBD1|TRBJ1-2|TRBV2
TGTGCCAGCTACCGGACAGGAATCTATGGCTACACCTTC
CASYRTGIYGYTF
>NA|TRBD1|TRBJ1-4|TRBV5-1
TGCGCCAGCAGCCTAGCCAGGACAGGGAGGATTGAAAAACTGTTTTTT
CASSLARTGRIEKLFF
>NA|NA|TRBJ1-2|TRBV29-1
TGCAGCGTTGGCGGGCAGGGACTCTATGGCTACACCTTC
CSVGGQGLYGYTF
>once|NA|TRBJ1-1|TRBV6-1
TGTGCCGCCGAGGGGGGCACTGAAGCTTTCTTT
CAAEGGTEAFF
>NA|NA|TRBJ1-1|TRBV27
TGTGCCAGCAGTTTATGGGGAACGGCTGAAGCTTTCTTT
CASSLWGTAEAFF
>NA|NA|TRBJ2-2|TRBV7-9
TGTGCCAGCAGCCTACTCCCTCCGGGCACCGGGGAGCTGTTTTTT
CASSLLPPGTGELFF
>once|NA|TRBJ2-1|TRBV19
TGTGCCAGTAGTCCGGCCCCGACTAGAGAGCAGTTCTTC
CASSPAPTREQFF
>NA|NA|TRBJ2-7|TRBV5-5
TGTGCCAGCAGCTTGGAGGGTGACTACGAGCAGTACTTC
CASSLEGDYEQYF
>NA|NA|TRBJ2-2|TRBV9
TGTGCCAGCAGCGTAGTAGGGACCGGGGAGCTGTTTTTT
CASSVVGTGELFF
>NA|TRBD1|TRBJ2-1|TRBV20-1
TGCAGTGCTAGGGAGGCAGGGGGATACAATGAGCAGTTCTTC
CSAREAGGYNEQFF
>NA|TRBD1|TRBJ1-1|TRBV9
TGTGCCAGCAGCGGGATCCGGGACAGGGTTAACACTGAAGCTTTCTTT
CASSGIRDRVNTEAFF
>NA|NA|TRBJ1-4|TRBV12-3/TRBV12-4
TGTGCCAGCAGTTCCTCAGTATCAACCACAGGCGGCAGGAGTGAAAAACTGTTTTTT
CASSSSVSTTGGRSEKLFF
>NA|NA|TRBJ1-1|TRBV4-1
TGCGCCACCGGGACAAATTGGGGCACTGAAGCTTTCTTT
CATGTNWGTEAFF
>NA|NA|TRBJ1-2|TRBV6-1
TGTGCCAGCCGCTGGGGGGAAGGCTACACCTTC
CASRWGEGYTF
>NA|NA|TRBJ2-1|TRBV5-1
TGCGCCAGCAGCTTGGCGTCACATGAGCAGTTCTTC
CASSLASHEQFF
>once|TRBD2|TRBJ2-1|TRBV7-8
TGTGCCAGCCGACCCGGGACTAGCGGGAGCATCCTGGATGAGCAGTTCTTC
CASRPGTSGSILDEQFF
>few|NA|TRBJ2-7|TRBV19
TGTGCCAGTAGTTTTGGACAAAGCTACGAGCAGTACTTC
CASSFGQSYEQYF
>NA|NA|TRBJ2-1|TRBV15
TGTGCCACCAGCGCCCTTTCCTACAATGAGCAGTTCTTC
CATSALSYNEQFF
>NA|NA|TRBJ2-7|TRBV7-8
TGTGCCAGCAGCCTATCAACAGGGTTTTCCTACGAGCAGTACTTC
CASSLSTGFSYEQYF
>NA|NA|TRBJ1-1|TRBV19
TGTGCCAGGATTCAGGGTCTGGACACTGAAGCTTTCTTT
CARIQGLDTEAFF
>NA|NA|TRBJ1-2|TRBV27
TGTGCCAGCAGCCCACAGAACAGGATCCGGGATATCTGGAGCTACACCTTC
CASSPQNRIRDIWSYTF
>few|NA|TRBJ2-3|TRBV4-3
TGCGCCAGCAGCCGGGACGGACAGAGGCCAGATACGCAGTATTTT
CASSRDGQRPDTQYF
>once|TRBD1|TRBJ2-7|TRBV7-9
TGTGCCAGCAGCATCGGGACAGTCTACGAGCAGTACTTC
CASSIGTVYEQYF
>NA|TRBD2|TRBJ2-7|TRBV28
TGTGCCAGCAGTCCAATGGAGGGGACTAGCCACTTAAGGGAGCAGTACTTC
CASSPMEGTSHLREQYF
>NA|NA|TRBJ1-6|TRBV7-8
TGTGCCAGCAGCTTAGCGTCGGCAGGTCCTAATTCACCCCTCCACTTT
CASSLASAGPNSPLHF